The 30 T cell receptor beta chains reported below all come from one sample, sequenced in a study of T cell clonotyping in hematopoietic cell transplantation (dated by TCRdb to the early 2020s). Library preparation used the immunoSEQ multiplex PCR assay. This is the immuneACCESS table as TCRdb keeps it, with only in-frame sequences that have V and J called. A part of the clones is gone; compared with another copy, unresolved V genes explain less than half, and the rest is unexplained. Across this sample there are fewer than 15,000 clones, with around 90% seen only once. The ten biggest clones cover 1.2% of the sample. The sequenced material came from peripheral blood mononuclear cells. The source is a man in his thirties or forties in good health. Some clones in this sample may be carry-over from other donors' samples.

The V call is TRBV11-2, the J call TRBJ2-7; TRBD1 might be the D (6 bases). The germline V gene has CDR1 SGHAT and CDR2 FQNNGV. V dropped 0 bases and J dropped 2 bases, with 17 bases sitting between them. CDR3 length: 17 residues. The CDR3 loop is CASSLDRNIPGAYEQYF. DNA of the CDR3: TGTGCCAGCAGCTTAGATCGCAACATCCCAGGGGCCTACGAGCAGTACTTC.

This chain connects TRBV6-6 to TRBJ2-7, with TRBD2 matching over 14 bases. J was trimmed by 0 bases and V by 6 bases; bases with no gene match: 4. The CDR3 has 16 amino acids. Germline lookup yields CDR1 MNHNY and CDR2 SVGAGI (reference sequence). CDR3 in amino acids: CASSRTSGGPSYEQYF. The CDR3 nucleotides are TGTGCCAGCAGCCGGACTAGCGGGGGGCCCTCCTACGAGCAGTACTTC.

V usage is TRBV15 and J usage is TRBJ2-7; 8 bases map to TRBD1. Germline CDR1 LNHNV, CDR2 YYDKDF (reference sequence). The CDR3 extends over 17 amino acids. V lost 3 bases to trimming and J lost 4 bases; unmatched junction nucleotides: 14. The CDR3 nucleotides are TGTGCCACCAGCAGGTATACCCCTGACAGGGGAAAGTACGAGCAGTACTTC. Translated: CATSRYTPDRGKYEQYF.

V is TRBV5-1 and J is TRBJ1-1, with D possibly being TRBD1 (5 bases). Germline V gene lookup returns CDR1 SGHRS and CDR2 YFSETQ. Trimming took 0 bases from V and 5 from J, leaving 17 bases between them. The CDR3 extends over 16 amino acids. The CDR3 reads CASSLGAQVPGTEAFF. For the CDR3, the DNA is TGCGCCAGCAGCTTGGGGGCACAGGTACCGGGGACTGAAGCTTTCTTT. The entire variable domain, with the rest obtained from reference TRBV5-1 and TRBJ1-1, is as follows: KAGVTQTPRYLIKTRGQQVTLSCSPISGHRSVSWYQQTPGQGLQFLFEYFSETQRNKGNFPGRFSGRQFSNSRSEMNVSTLELGDSALYLCASSLGAQVPGTEAFFGQGTRLTVV.

The rearrangement joins TRBV7-2 to TRBJ2-6; weak D call: TRBD1 (6 bases). CDR1 and CDR2 (germline): SGHTA, FQGNSA. This CDR3 has 15 amino acids. V was pared by 5 bases and J by 4 bases, with 12 bases between. CDR3 bases: TGTGCCAGCAGCCTTCAGGGGAGAGGGGCCAACGTCCTGACTTTC. Amino acids: CASSLQGRGANVLTF.

The chain is built from TRBV9 and TRBJ2-7; D perhaps matches TRBD2 (6 bases). The CDR3 is 14 residues long. The V gene lost 0 bases and the J gene lost 2 bases, with 9 bases spanning the gap. In germline, CDR1 is SGDLS, CDR2 YYNGEE. The CDR3 protein is CASSVGGVPYEQYF. The CDR3 DNA reads as TGTGCCAGCAGCGTAGGGGGGGTGCCCTACGAGCAGTACTTC.

The V call is TRBV27, the J call TRBJ2-1; no clear D. This CDR3 contains 13 residues. The V end lost 6 bases, the J end lost 6 bases, and 12 bases lay between the germline ends. Germline assignment: CDR1 MNHEY and CDR2 SMNVEV (reference sequence). The CDR3 loop is CASSLGRVNEQFF. In DNA form, the CDR3 reads TGTGCCAGCAGCCTTGGTCGGGTCAATGAGCAGTTCTTC.

The rearrangement links TRBV27 to TRBJ1-3; D is possibly TRBD1 (5 bases). The V end was cut by 4 bases, the J end by 0 bases, with 13 bases between. CDR1 is MNHEY and CDR2 is SMNVEV in the germline V gene (reference sequence). This CDR3 contains 16 residues. The CDR3 nucleotides are TGTGCCAGCAGTTACGGAGGGCAGGGCTCTGGAAACACCATATATTTT. Its protein product is CASSYGGQGSGNTIYF.

The sample holds one count of this clone. The chain joins TRBV4-1 to TRBJ1-5; 7 positions agree with TRBD1. This CDR3 is built from 16 residues. Germline V gene data show CDR1 as MGHRA and CDR2 as YSYEKL. J lost 0 bases, V lost 8 bases, and 10 bases had no gene match. The CDR3 sequence is CASDWTTGNSNQPQHF. Here the CDR3 DNA reads TGCGCCAGCGATTGGACGACAGGGAATAGCAATCAGCCCCAGCATTTT.

The chain carries TRBV6-5 and TRBJ2-7, with 8 bases fitting TRBD1. The CDR3 consists of 15 residues. The J segment lost 2 bases and the V segment lost 0 bases, leaving 3 bases of the junction unmatched. In germline, CDR1 is MNHEY, CDR2 SVGAGI. CDR3 DNA sequence: TGTGCCAGCAGTTACTCCGGGACAGGTCCCTACGAGCAGTACTTC. This translates into CASSYSGTGPYEQYF.

The V gene is TRBV2, the J gene TRBJ1-2; no definite D call. CDR1 is SNHLY, CDR2 FYNNEI, per germline. Trimming shortened V by 1 base and J by 1 base, and 10 bases separated the two germline ends. The CDR3 has 15 amino acids. The CDR3 DNA sequence: TGTGCCAGCAGTGAAGAGTACCAGATTAACTATGGCTACACCTTC. Its translation is CASSEEYQINYGYTF. Full variable domain (remainder filled in from reference TRBV2 and TRBJ1-2): EPEVTQTPSHQVTQMGQEVILRCVPISNHLYFYWYRQILGQKVEFLVSFYNNEISEKSEIFDDQFSVERPDGSNFTLKIRSTKLEDSAMYFCASSEEYQINYGYTFGSGTRLTVV.

The rearrangement uses TRBV9 and TRBJ1-3; unclear D gene. Trimming shortened V by 3 bases and J by 6 bases, and 10 bases separated the two germline ends. The CDR3 is made up of 13 amino acids. Germline values: CDR1 SGDLS, CDR2 YYNGEE. DNA of the CDR3: TGTGCCAGCAGCGCAGCCCGTTCAAACACCATATATTTT. Protein product: CASSAARSNTIYF.

The rearrangement uses TRBV30 and TRBJ1-4; 7 nucleotides align to TRBD1. V was pared by 5 bases and J by 8 bases, with 8 bases of the junction left unmatched. This CDR3 comprises 13 residues. Germline-derived CDR1 and CDR2 are GTSNPN and SVGIG (reference sequence). CDR3 DNA sequence: TGTGCCTGGGACGGGACAGCGGAGGAAAAACTGTTTTTT. Amino acid sequence: CAWDGTAEEKLFF. The entire variable domain, with the rest obtained from reference TRBV30 and TRBJ1-4, is as follows: SQTIHQWPATLVQPVGSPLSLECTVEGTSNPNLYWYRQAAGRGLQLLFYSVGIGQISSEVPQNLSASRPQDRQFILSSKKLLLSDSGFYLCAWDGTAEEKLFFGSGTQLSVL.

This clone showed up just a few times. The gene calls are TRBV30 and TRBJ1-4, with D possibly TRBD1 on 5 matching bases. V lost 4 bases, J lost 0 bases, and 12 bases lay in between. This CDR3 contains 15 residues. Looked up from germline, CDR1 is GTSNPN and CDR2 is SVGIG (reference sequence). This chain's CDR3 is CAWTDTGATNEKLFF. CDR3 DNA: TGTGCCTGGACTGATACGGGGGCAACTAATGAAAAACTGTTTTTT.

The rearrangement joins TRBV5-4 to TRBJ1-1; D call uncertain. The CDR3 has 13 residues. Germline CDR1 reads SGHNT; CDR2 reads YYREEE (reference sequence). Trimming pared 4 bases from V and 1 base from J, leaving 8 bases between. CDR3 nucleotide sequence: TGTGCCAGCAGCCCCGCACCGAACACTGAAGCTTTCTTT. It encodes CASSPAPNTEAFF. Using reference TRBV5-4 and TRBJ1-1 for the parts outside the CDR3, the full variable domain is ETGVTQSPTHLIKTRGQQVTLRCSSQSGHNTVSWYQQALGQGPQFIFQYYREEENGRGNFPPRFSGLQFPNYSSELNVNALELDDSALYLCASSPAPNTEAFFGQGTRLTVV.

The chain employs TRBV7-2 and TRBJ2-7; D is ambiguous. Per the germline V gene, CDR1 is SGHTA and CDR2 is FQGNSA. CDR3 length equals 12 residues. The germline V and J ends were trimmed by 5 bases and 0 bases, with 5 bases remaining between them. CDR3 DNA: TGTGCCAGCAGCGCCTACTCCTACGAGCAGTACTTC. It is translated as CASSAYSYEQYF.

The rearrangement links TRBV4-2 to TRBJ2-2, with 8 nucleotides matching TRBD1. This CDR3 has 16 amino acids. The junction had 10 bases not matched to a gene; V was cut back by 3 bases and J by 7 bases. CDR1 is LGHNA, CDR2 YNFKEQ, per germline. The DNA of the CDR3 is TGTGCCAGCAGCCATGGCAGCCAGGGGGCAGACGGGGAGCTGTTTTTT. This translates into CASSHGSQGADGELFF.

The chain couples TRBV7-6 to TRBJ2-2; D possibly matches TRBD1 or TRBD2 (5 bases each). The CDR3 length is 15 residues. V was pared by 5 bases and J by 5 bases, with 15 bases between. Germline assignment: CDR1 SGHVS and CDR2 FNYEAQ. Written as DNA, the CDR3 is TGTGCCAGCAGCCAGACCGGGACCGGAACCGGGGAGCTGTTTTTT. Translating gives CASSQTGTGTGELFF.

The chain carries TRBV6-5 and TRBJ2-7; D remains unclear. Germline CDR1 and CDR2: MNHEY and SVGAGI. The CDR3 has 12 residues. Trimming cost V 6 bases and J 4 bases, with 10 bases left between them. For the CDR3, the DNA is TGTGCCAGCAGCTCGTCATTTTACGAGCAGTACTTC. Translating it yields CASSSSFYEQYF.

The rearrangement joins TRBV19 to TRBJ2-1, with TRBD2 matching 8 bases. Trimming at V came to 8 bases and at J to 10 bases, leaving 16 bases not matched to a gene. The V gene's germline CDR1 is LNHDA and CDR2 SQIVND (reference sequence). This CDR3 is 15 amino acids long. The CDR3 nucleotides read TGTGCCAGTTCCACGGTGGTTGCCGGCGGGGGGGAGCAGTTCTTC. This codes for CASSTVVAGGGEQFF.

This rearrangement joins TRBV27 to TRBJ1-2, with unresolved D. CDR3 length equals 14 residues. Trimming pared 5 bases from V and 2 bases from J, leaving 12 bases between. Germline CDR1 and CDR2: MNHEY and SMNVEV (reference sequence). CDR3 amino acids: CASSRVDGNYGYTF. CDR3 DNA: TGTGCCAGCAGTCGGGTCGACGGGAACTATGGCTACACCTTC.

This rearrangement joins TRBV5-1 to TRBJ1-2, with no clear D. Germline CDR1 is SGHRS and CDR2 is YFSETQ. The CDR3 totals 14 residues. V lost 0 bases and J 4 bases, leaving 10 bases between the germline ends. CDR3: CASSLAGLSYGYTF. DNA for the CDR3: TGCGCCAGCAGCTTGGCTGGGTTAAGCTATGGCTACACCTTC.

The V call is TRBV7-2, the J call TRBJ1-5; TRBD1 agrees at 7 bases. The germline gives CDR1 SGHTA, CDR2 FQGNSA. V lost 1 base and J lost 4; bases outside the gene matches: 10. The CDR3 sequence is 17 residues long. This CDR3 reads CASSLDRGLMNNQPQHF. The CDR3 bases are TGTGCCAGCAGCTTAGACAGGGGCTTGATGAATAATCAGCCCCAGCATTTT.

The J gene is TRBJ2-1, the V gene TRBV7-3; 12 nucleotides line up with TRBD2. There are 15 residues in the CDR3. Germline values: CDR1 SGHTA, CDR2 FQGTGA. The V segment lost 5 bases and the J segment 6 bases; nucleotides outside the gene matches: 5. The CDR3 DNA reads as TGTGCCAGCAGCCGGGGACTAGCGGGTTTCAATGAGCAGTTCTTC. Translated: CASSRGLAGFNEQFF.

This chain links TRBV29-1 with TRBJ1-2, with D possibly TRBD1 on 6 matching bases. Looked up from germline, CDR1 is SQVTM and CDR2 is ANQGSEA. The CDR3 has 14 residues. The V end was cut by 7 bases, the J end by 3 bases, with 18 bases between. The CDR3 DNA sequence: TGCAGCGCCACTACGGGGGCAGGGGACTATGGCTACACCTTC. Amino acid sequence: CSATTGAGDYGYTF.

The chain carries TRBV30 and TRBJ1-6; 7 positions match TRBD1. This CDR3 spans 15 amino acids. Germline V CDR1 and CDR2: GTSNPN, SVGIG (reference sequence). The trim removed 0 bases at V and 8 bases at J, leaving 7 bases unmatched. The CDR3 spells CAWSVRYRGDSPLHF. For the CDR3, the DNA is TGTGCCTGGAGTGTACGTTACAGGGGTGATTCACCCCTCCACTTT.

V usage is TRBV4-1 and J usage is TRBJ2-3; D uncertain. Per germline, CDR1 MGHRA and CDR2 YSYEKL. V gave up 3 bases and J gave up 1 base, with 5 bases separating them. The CDR3 consists of 13 residues. This CDR3 is CASSQQGTDTQYF. The CDR3 DNA follows: TGCGCCAGCAGCCAGCAGGGCACAGATACGCAGTATTTT.

The chain combines TRBV6-5 with TRBJ1-2, with unresolved D. Trimming removed 3 bases from V and 3 bases from J, with 8 bases in between. The CDR3 is 13 amino acids. Looked up from germline, CDR1 is MNHEY and CDR2 is SVGAGI. The CDR3 region is CASSYGRDYGYTF. CDR3 sequence (DNA): TGTGCCAGCAGTTATGGTCGGGACTATGGCTACACCTTC.

The chain is built from TRBV5-1 and TRBJ1-3; D is unresolved. The germline CDR1 and CDR2 sequences are SGHRS and YFSETQ. V lost 3 bases and J 0 bases, leaving 13 bases between the germline ends. The CDR3 runs to 16 residues. CDR3 DNA sequence: TGCGCCAGCAGCTATGAGGACGGGAACTCTGGAAACACCATATATTTT. Amino acids: CASSYEDGNSGNTIYF.

This clone has a single count. The rearrangement links TRBV27 to TRBJ1-1; D is undetermined. The CDR3 runs to 15 residues. Between the trimmed V and J ends, which lost 3 bases and 0 bases, there was a span of 11 bases. CDR1 and CDR2 (germline): MNHEY, SMNVEV (reference sequence). The CDR3 loop is CASSFGQTLNTEAFF. For the CDR3, the DNA is TGTGCCAGCAGTTTTGGGCAGACCCTGAACACTGAAGCTTTCTTT.